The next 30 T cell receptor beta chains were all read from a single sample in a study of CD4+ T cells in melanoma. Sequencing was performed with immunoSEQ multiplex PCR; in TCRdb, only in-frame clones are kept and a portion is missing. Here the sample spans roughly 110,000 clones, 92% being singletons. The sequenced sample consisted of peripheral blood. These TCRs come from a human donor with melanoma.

The CDR3 loop reads CASTSGPTYEQYF. The CDR3 DNA reads as TGTGCCAGCACATCCGGGCCGACCTACGAGCAGTACTTC. This rearrangement joins TRBV6-5 to TRBJ2-7; D unclear. V was shortened by 7 bases and J by 2 bases, with 12 bases between the two germline ends. This CDR3 comprises 13 residues. CDR1 and CDR2 (germline): MNHEY, SVGAGI.

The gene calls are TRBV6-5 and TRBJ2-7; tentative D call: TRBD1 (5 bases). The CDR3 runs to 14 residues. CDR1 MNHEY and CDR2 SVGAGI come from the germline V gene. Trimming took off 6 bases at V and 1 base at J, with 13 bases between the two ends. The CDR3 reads CASSLDRFSYEQYF. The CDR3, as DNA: TGTGCCAGCAGCCTCGACAGATTTTCCTACGAGCAGTACTTC.

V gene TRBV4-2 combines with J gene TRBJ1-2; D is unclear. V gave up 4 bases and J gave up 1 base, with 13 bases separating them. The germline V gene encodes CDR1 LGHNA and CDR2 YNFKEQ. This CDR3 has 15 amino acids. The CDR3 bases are TGTGCCAGCAGCCTCCGGGCCGAGGGTAACTATGGCTACACCTTC. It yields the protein CASSLRAEGNYGYTF.

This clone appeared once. In nucleotides, the CDR3 is TGTGCCAGCGGTAGCGGCTACACCGGGGAGCTGTTTTTT. Protein sequence: CASGSGYTGELFF. This chain uses TRBV28 with TRBJ2-2; D may be TRBD2 (6 bases). Per the germline V gene, CDR1 is MDHEN and CDR2 is SYDVKM. This CDR3 is built from 13 residues. The V end was cut by 8 bases, the J end by 3 bases, with 10 bases between.

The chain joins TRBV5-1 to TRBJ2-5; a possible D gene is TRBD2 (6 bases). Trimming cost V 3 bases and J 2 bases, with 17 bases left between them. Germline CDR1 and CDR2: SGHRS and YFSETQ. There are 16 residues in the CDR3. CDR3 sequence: CASSYRRESGQETQYF. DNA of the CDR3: TGCGCCAGCAGCTACCGTCGGGAGTCGGGGCAAGAGACCCAGTACTTC.

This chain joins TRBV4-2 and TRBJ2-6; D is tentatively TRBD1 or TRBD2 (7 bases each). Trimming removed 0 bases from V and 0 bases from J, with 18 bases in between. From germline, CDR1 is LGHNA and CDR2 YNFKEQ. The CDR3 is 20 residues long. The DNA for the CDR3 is TGTGCCAGCAGCCAAGATCGGGGAGGGGGCGATTACTCTGGGGCCAACGTCCTGACTTTC. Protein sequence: CASSQDRGGGDYSGANVLTF.

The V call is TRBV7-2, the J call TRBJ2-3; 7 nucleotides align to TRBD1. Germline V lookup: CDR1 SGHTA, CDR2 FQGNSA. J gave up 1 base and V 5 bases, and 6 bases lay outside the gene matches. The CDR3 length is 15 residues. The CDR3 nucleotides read TGTGCCAGCAGCCCAGCAAGGGGGCGCACAGATACGCAGTATTTT. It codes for CASSPARGRTDTQYF.

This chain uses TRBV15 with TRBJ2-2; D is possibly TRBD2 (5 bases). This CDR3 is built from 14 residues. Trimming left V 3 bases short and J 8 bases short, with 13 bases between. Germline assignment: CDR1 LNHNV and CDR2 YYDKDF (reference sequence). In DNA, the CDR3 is TGTGCCACCAGCAGGGACCTGAGGGCGGGGGAGCTGTTTTTT. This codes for CATSRDLRAGELFF.

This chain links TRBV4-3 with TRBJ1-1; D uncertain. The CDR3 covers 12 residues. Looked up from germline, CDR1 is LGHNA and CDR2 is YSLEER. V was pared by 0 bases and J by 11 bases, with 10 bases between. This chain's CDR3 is CASSQDTGVAFF. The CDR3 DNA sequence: TGCGCCAGCAGCCAAGATACTGGTGTGGCTTTCTTT.

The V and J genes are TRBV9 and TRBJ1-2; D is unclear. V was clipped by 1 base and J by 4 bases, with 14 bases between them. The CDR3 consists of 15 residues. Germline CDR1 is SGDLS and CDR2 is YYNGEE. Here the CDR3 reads CASSVRQSGSYGYTF. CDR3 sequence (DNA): TGTGCCAGCAGCGTACGTCAGTCAGGTTCCTATGGCTACACCTTC.

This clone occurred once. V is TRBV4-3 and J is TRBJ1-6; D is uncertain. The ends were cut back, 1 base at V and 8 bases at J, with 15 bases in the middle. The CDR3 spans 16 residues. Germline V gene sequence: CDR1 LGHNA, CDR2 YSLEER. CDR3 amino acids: CASSQVDSGDYSPLHF. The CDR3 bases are TGCGCCAGCAGCCAAGTCGACTCAGGAGACTATTCACCCCTCCACTTT.

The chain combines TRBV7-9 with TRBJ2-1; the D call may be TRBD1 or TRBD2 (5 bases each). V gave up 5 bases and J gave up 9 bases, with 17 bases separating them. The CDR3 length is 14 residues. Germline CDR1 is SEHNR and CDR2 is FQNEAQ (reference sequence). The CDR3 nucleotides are TGTGCCAGCAGCCTAACTGGGGGATACGGTGAGCAGTTCTTC. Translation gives CASSLTGGYGEQFF.

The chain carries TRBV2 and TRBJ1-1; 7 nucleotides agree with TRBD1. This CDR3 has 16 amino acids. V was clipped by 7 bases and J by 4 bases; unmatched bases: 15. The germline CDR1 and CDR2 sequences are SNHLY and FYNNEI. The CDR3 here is CASTPLTGEGVTEAFF. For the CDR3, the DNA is TGTGCCAGCACCCCCCTCACAGGGGAGGGTGTCACTGAAGCTTTCTTT.

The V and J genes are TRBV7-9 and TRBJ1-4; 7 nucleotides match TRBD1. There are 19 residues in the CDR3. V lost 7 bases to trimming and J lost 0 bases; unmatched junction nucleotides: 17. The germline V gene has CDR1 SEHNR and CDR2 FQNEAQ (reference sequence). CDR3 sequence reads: CASTLSRSRQGATNEKLFF. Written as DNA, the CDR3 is TGTGCCAGCACCCTATCGCGATCCAGGCAGGGGGCAACTAATGAAAAACTGTTTTTT.

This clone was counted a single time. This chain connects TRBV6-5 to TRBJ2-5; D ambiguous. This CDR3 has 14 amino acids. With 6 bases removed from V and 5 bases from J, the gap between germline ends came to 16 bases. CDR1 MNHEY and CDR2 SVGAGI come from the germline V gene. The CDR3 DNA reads TGTGCCAGCAGGTCGAGGCCCCTCTCGGAGACCCAGTACTTC. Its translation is CASRSRPLSETQYF.

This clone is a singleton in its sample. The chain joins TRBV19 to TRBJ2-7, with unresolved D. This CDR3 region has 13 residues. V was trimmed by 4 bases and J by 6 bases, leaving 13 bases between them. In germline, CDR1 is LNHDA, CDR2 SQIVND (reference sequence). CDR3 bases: TGTGCCAGTAGTACCGCGTCAGGTGGCGAGCAGTACTTC. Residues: CASSTASGGEQYF.

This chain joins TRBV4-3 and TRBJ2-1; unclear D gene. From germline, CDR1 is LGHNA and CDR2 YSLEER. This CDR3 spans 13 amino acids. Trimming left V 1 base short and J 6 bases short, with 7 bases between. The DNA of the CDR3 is TGCGCCAGCAGCCAAGGGGTCGCCAATGAGCAGTTCTTC. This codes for CASSQGVANEQFF.

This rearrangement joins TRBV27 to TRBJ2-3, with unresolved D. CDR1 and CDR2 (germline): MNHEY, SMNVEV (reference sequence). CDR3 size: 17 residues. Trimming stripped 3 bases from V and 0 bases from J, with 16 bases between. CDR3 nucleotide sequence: TGTGCCAGCAGTTTCCCCTCAAGTACTGAAAGCACAGATACGCAGTATTTT. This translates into CASSFPSSTESTDTQYF.

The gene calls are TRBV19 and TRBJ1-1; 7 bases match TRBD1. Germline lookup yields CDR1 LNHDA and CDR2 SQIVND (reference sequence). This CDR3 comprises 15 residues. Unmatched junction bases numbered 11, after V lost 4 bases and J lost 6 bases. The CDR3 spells CASSTLTGALSEAFF. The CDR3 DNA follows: TGTGCCAGTAGTACCCTTACAGGGGCGCTGTCTGAAGCTTTCTTT.

Here the CDR3 reads CASSPNRGWGEQYF. The CDR3, as DNA: TGCGCCAGCAGCCCCAACAGGGGCTGGGGCGAGCAGTACTTC. The rearrangement uses TRBV5-1 and TRBJ2-7, with 7 bases that match TRBD1. With 4 bases clipped from V and 6 bases from J, the junction kept 10 bases outside the gene matches. Germline V lookup: CDR1 SGHRS, CDR2 YFSETQ. The CDR3 has 14 residues.

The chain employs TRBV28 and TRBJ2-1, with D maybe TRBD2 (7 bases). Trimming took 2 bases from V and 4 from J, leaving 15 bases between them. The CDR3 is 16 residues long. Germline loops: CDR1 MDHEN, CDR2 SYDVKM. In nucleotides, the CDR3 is TGTGCCAGCAGTTTAACGGCGGGGGCCCTGTACAATGAGCAGTTCTTC. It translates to CASSLTAGALYNEQFF.

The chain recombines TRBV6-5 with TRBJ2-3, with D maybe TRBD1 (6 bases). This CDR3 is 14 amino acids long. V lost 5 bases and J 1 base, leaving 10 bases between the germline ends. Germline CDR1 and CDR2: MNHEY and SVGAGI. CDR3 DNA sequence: TGTGCCAGCAGTAAGAGACAGGGCACAGATACGCAGTATTTT. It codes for CASSKRQGTDTQYF.

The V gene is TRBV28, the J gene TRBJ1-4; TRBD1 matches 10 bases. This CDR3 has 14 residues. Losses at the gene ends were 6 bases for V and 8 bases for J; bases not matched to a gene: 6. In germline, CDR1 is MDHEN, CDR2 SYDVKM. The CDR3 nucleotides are TGTGCCAGCAGAACGACAGGGGGCTTGGAAAAACTGTTTTTT. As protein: CASRTTGGLEKLFF. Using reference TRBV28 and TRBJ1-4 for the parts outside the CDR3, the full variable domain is DVKVTQSSRYLVKRTGEKVFLECVQDMDHENMFWYRQDPGLGLRLIYFSYDVKMKEKGDIPEGYSVSREKKERFSLILESASTNQTSMYLCASRTTGGLEKLFFGSGTQLSVL.

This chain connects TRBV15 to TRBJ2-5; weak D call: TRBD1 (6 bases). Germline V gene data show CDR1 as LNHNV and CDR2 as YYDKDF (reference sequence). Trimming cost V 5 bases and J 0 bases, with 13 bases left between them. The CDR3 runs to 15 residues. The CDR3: CATSGGQTYQETQYF. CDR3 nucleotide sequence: TGTGCCACCAGCGGCGGACAGACTTACCAAGAGACCCAGTACTTC.

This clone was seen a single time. The CDR3 DNA sequence: TGCGCCAGCAGCCAACTTTTTAGGGACACCAAGGGGTATTTT. Its protein product is CASSQLFRDTKGYF. The V and J genes are TRBV4-1 and TRBJ2-3, with a possible D match to TRBD1 (6 bases). The CDR3 loop spans 14 amino acids. Looked up from germline, CDR1 is MGHRA and CDR2 is YSYEKL. V lost 2 bases, J lost 14 bases, and 20 bases lay in between.

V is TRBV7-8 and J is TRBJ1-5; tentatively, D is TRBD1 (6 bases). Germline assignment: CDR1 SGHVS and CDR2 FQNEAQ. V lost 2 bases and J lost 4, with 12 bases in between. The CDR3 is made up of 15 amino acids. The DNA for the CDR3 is TGTGCCAGCAGCTTAAGAGGACAGCTAAATCAGCCCCAGCATTTT. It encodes CASSLRGQLNQPQHF.

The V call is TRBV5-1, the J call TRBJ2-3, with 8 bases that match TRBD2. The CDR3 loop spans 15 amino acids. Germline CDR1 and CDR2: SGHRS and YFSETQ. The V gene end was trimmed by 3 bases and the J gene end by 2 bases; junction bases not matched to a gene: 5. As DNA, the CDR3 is TGCGCCAGCAGCTGGGGGCGGGGGGACACAGATACGCAGTATTTT. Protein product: CASSWGRGDTDTQYF.

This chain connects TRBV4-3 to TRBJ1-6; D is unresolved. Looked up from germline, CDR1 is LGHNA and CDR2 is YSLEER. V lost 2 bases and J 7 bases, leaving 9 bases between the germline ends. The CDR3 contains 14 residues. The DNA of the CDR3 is TGCGCCAGCAGCCAAATTTTCTCAAATTCACCCCTCCACTTT. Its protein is CASSQIFSNSPLHF.

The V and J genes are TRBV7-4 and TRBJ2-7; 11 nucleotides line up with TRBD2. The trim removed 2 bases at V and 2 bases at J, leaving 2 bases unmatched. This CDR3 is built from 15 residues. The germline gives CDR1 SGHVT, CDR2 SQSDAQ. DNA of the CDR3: TGTGCCAGCAGCTTAATACTAGCGGGGGCCTACGAGCAGTACTTC. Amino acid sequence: CASSLILAGAYEQYF.

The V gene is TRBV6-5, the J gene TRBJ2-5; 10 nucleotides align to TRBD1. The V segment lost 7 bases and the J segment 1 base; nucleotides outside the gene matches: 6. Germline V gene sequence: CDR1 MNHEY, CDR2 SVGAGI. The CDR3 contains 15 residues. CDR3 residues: CASTRWTGGQETQYF. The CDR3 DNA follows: TGTGCCAGCACCCGGTGGACAGGGGGCCAAGAGACCCAGTACTTC.